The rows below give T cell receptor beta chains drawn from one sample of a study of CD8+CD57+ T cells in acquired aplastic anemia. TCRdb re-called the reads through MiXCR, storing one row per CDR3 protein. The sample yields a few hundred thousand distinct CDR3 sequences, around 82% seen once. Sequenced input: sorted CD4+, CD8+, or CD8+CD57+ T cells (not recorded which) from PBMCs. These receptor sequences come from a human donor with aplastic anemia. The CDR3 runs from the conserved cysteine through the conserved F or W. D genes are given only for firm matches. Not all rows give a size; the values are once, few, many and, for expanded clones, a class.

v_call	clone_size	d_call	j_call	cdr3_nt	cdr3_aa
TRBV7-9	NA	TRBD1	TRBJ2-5	TGTGCCAGCAGCCGAGGGACAGGGCAAGCGACCCCGTACTTC	CASSRGTGQATPYF
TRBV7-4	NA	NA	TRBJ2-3	TGTGCCAGCAGCTTAGCGGTAAGTCGCAGTACGCAGTATTTT	CASSLAVSRSTQYF
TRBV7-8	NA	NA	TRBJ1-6	TGTGCCAGCAGCTTAGCGGGAGGGTCCGATATGCAGTTT	CASSLAGGSDMQF
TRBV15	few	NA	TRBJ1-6	TGTGCCACCAGGGACAGCCGGGCCATTAATTCACCCCTCCACTTT	CATRDSRAINSPLHF
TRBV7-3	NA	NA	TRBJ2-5	TGTGCCAGCAGCTTACATGTTTCGTACACTAAAGCTTTCCAGTACTTC	CASSLHVSYTKAFQYF
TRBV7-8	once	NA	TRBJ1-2	TGTGCCAGCAGCTCACCGGGAAGTCCCGATACGCAGTACTACACCTTC	CASSSPGSPDTQYYTF
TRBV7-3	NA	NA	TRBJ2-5	TGTGCCAGCAGCAGAGGCTGCCAGGAGGAGACCCAGTACTTC	CASSRGCQEETQYF
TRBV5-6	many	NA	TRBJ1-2	TGTGCCAGCAGCTTTGCCTTGGACGGCGCAGGGGGCTACACCTTC	CASSFALDGAGGYTF
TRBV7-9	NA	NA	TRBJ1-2	TGTGCCAGCAGCTTGGAGGGGACCGGGGGCGAGAATGACTACACCTTC	CASSLEGTGGENDYTF
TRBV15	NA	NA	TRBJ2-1	TGTGCCACCAGCAGAGGGAGGGGGGGGGACGTTGTGGATGAGCAGTTCTTC	CATSRGRGGDVVDEQFF
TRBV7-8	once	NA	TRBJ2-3	TGTGCCAGCAGGTACGGGGGAAGAGATACTACGTATTTT	CASRYGGRDTTYF
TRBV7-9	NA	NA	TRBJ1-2	TGTGCCAGCAGCCGTCGTGAAGGGGCCCAAGGCTACACCTTC	CASSRREGAQGYTF
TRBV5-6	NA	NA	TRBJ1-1	TGTGCCAGCAGCTTGGCGGGGCCAGGGAACACTGAAGCTTTCTTT	CASSLAGPGNTEAFF
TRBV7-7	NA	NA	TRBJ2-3	TGTGCTAGCAGCTCCCACGGGGGCACAGATACGCAGTATTTT	CASSSHGGTDTQYF
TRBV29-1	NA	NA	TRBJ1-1	TGCAGCGGTGTCAAGAACACTGAAGCTTTCTTT	CSGVKNTEAFF
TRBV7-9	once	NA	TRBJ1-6	TGTGCCAGCAGCTCTAGACAGGAGAATTCACCCCTCCACTTT	CASSSRQENSPLHF
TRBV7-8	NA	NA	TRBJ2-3	TGTGCCAGCAGCTTAGCGACAGGTCGGGATACGCAGTATTTT	CASSLATGRDTQYF
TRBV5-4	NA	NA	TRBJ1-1	TGTGCCAGCAGCTTTACTAGACTTCACACTGAAGCTTTCTTT	CASSFTRLHTEAFF